The clone carrying this T cell receptor (beta chain) came up a few times. Its matching antigen is unknown. The sample comes from a study of post-analysis software for immune sequencing data. Study-level results: Controls showed significantly higher normalized Chao1 diversity than did multiple sclerosis patients. When patients were compared with controls, four or five TRBV segments were more frequent, TRBV5-6, TRBV5-1 and TRBV20-1 among them.

Germline V gives CDR1 SGDLS, CDR2 YYNGEE. V shed 3 bases and J 7 bases; nucleotides not matched to a gene: 9. The CDR3 runs to 17 residues. Built from TCR beta cDNA, the libraries had unique molecular identifiers in them. cDNA molecules numbering around 500,000 came from approximately 1 to 10 million T cells. MiXCR, applied by TCRdb to the PCR reads, yields one record per CDR3 protein. The sample yields about 770,000 distinct CDR3 sequences, about 45% seen once. Sequences were obtained from blood. This clonotype originated in a girl under 18 with multiple sclerosis. This rearrangement joins TRBV9 to TRBJ2-1; 14 bases align to TRBD2. The CDR3 is CASSARLAGGPGNEQFF. CDR3 bases: TGTGCCAGCAGCGCCAGACTAGCGGGAGGGCCGGGGAATGAGCAGTTCTTC.